The following is a T cell receptor beta chain sequence with its context. The CDR3 has 17 residues. Germline V gene data show CDR1 as LNHDA and CDR2 as SQIVND (reference sequence). Trimming took 2 bases from V and 3 from J, leaving 20 bases between them. The data originate from a study of blood T cell repertoires in COVID-19. About the research overall: Donors in the United States, Italy and Spain gave samples during acute or convalescent COVID-19.

In the original analysis: Amplifying reference gene primers gave estimates of nucleated cell counts. TCRdb keeps only in-frame clones here, not all; method: immunoSEQ multiplex PCR. That table supplies the V and J calls and clone size; D and trimming were determined from the DNA. Among tens of thousands of clones listed, roughly 91% were seen once. The sample taken for sequencing was peripheral blood. The chain joins TRBV19 to TRBJ2-7, with a tentative D call TRBD2 (5 bases). This clonotype originated in a woman of 80 years or more with active or convalescent COVID-19. The CDR3: CASSINLRGYVRYEQYF. In DNA, the CDR3 is TGTGCCAGTAGTATAAATCTTCGAGGGTATGTTCGCTACGAGCAGTACTTC.